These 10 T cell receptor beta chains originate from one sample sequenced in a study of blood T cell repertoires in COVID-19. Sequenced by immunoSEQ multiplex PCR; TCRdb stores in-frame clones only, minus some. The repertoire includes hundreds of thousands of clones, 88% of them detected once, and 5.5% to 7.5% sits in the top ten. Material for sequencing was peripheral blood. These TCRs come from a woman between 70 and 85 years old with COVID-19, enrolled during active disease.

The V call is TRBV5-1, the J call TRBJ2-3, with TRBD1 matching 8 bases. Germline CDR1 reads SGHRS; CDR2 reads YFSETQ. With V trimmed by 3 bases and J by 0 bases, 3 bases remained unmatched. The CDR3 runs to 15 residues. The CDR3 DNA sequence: TGCGCCAGCAGCTCCGGACAGGGAAGCACAGATACGCAGTATTTT. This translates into CASSSGQGSTDTQYF.

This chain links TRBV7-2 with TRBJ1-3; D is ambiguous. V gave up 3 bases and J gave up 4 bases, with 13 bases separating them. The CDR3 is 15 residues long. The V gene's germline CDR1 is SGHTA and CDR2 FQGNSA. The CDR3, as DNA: TGTGCCAGCAGCTTGAATTCAGGTTCCGGAAACACCATATATTTT. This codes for CASSLNSGSGNTIYF. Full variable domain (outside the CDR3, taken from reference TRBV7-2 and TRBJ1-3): GAGVSQSPSNKVTEKGKDVELRCDPISGHTALYWYRQSLGQGLEFLIYFQGNSAPDKSGLPSDRFSAERTGGSVSTLTIQRTQQEDSAVYLCASSLNSGSGNTIYFGEGSWLTVV.

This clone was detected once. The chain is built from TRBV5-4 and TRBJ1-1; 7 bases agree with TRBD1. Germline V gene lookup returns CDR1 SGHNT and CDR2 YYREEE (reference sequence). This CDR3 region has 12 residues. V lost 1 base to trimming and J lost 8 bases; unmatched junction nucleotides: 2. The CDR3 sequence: CASSLTGAEAFF. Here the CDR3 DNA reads TGTGCCAGCAGCTTGACAGGGGCCGAAGCTTTCTTT.

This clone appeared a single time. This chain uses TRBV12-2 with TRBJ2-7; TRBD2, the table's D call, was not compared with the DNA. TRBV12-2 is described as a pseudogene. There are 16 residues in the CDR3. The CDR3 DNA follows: TGTGCAAGTCGCCCGTGTAGAGTACTTAGCTCCTACGAGCAGTACTTC. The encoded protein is CASRPCRVLSSYEQYF.

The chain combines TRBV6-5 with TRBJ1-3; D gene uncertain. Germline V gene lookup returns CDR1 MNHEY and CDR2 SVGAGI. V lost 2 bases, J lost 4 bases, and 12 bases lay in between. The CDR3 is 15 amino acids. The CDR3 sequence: CASSYAALGGNTIYF. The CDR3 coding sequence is TGTGCCAGCAGTTACGCGGCACTAGGAGGAAACACCATATATTTT.

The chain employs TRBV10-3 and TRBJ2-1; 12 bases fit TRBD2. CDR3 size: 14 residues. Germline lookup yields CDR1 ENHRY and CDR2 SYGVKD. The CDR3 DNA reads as TGTGCGGCTAGCGGGGGGGCGGAGTACAATGAGCAGTTCTTC. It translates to CAASGGAEYNEQFF.

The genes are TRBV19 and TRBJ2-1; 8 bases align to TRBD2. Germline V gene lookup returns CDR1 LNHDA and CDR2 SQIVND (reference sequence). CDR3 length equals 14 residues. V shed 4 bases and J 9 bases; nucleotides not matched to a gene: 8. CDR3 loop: CASSTWRGDGEQFF. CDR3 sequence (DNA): TGTGCCAGTAGTACATGGCGGGGGGACGGTGAGCAGTTCTTC. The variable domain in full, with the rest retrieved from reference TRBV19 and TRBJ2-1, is DGGITQSPKYLFRKEGQNVTLSCEQNLNHDAMYWYRQDPGQGLRLIYYSQIVNDFQKGDIAEGYSVSREKKESFPLTVTSAQKNPTAFYLCASSTWRGDGEQFFGPGTRLTVL.

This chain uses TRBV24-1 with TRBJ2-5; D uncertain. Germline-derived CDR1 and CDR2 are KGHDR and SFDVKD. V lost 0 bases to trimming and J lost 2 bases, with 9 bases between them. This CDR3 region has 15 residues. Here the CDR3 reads CATSDLRGSQETQYF. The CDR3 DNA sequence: TGTGCCACCAGTGATTTGCGTGGCAGTCAAGAGACCCAGTACTTC.

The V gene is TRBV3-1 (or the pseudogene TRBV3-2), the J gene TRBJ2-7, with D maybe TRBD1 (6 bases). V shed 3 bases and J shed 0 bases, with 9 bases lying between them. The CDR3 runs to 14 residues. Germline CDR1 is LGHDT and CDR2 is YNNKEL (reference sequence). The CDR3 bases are TGTGCCAGCAGCCAGTGGGACAACTCCTACGAGCAGTACTTC. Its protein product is CASSQWDNSYEQYF.

The CDR3 DNA is TGTGCCAGCAGCCCCATAGCGGGGGCCGCGGGTATGGAGCAGTTCTTC. Its translation is CASSPIAGAAGMEQFF. The V and J genes are TRBV7-2 and TRBJ2-1; 9 bases map to TRBD2. Germline CDR1 SGHTA, CDR2 FQGNSA. There are 16 residues in the CDR3. Trimming took 5 bases from V and 10 from J; bases not matched to a gene: 15.